Listed below are T cell receptor beta chains from one sample, sequenced in a study of CD8 T cells in ankylosing spondylitis. MiXCR, run by TCRdb on the 5' RACE reads, gives a single entry per CDR3 protein. The sample lists 250,000 or so distinct CDR3 sequences, more than 20% occurring once. The sample consisted of blood, either unsorted or a sorted T cell fraction (not recorded which). All receptors come from a male donor with ankylosing spondylitis or in good health (not recorded which). Each CDR3 is given without its conserved first and last residue.

CDR3	V	J
SVVATDTQY	TRBV29-1	TRBJ2-3
SARDTGAQGEKLF	TRBV20-1	TRBJ1-4
ASSPEGGGDNEQF	TRBV5-1	TRBJ2-1
SAADRDGSDTQY	TRBV29-1	TRBJ2-3
ATARGTSGGTDTQY	TRBV15	TRBJ2-3
ASGTGFTEAF	TRBV28	TRBJ1-1
SAGQLAYEQY	TRBV20-1	TRBJ2-7
ASSLFLGGVAF	TRBV12-3/TRBV12-4	TRBJ1-1
SALSPGRDYNEQF	TRBV20-1	TRBJ2-1
ASSKRIAGPFWEQF	TRBV21-1	TRBJ2-1
ASSPGVNREQF	TRBV12-3/TRBV12-4	TRBJ2-1
AIRGDTDTQY	TRBV10-3	TRBJ2-3
ASSRLGLAKETQY	TRBV13	TRBJ2-5
ASSLGSVSYNEQF	TRBV7-6	TRBJ2-1
SVAPPQTQY	TRBV29-1	TRBJ2-5
ASRPTGTANTGELF	TRBV12-3/TRBV12-4	TRBJ2-2
SARDPGLAGETQY	TRBV20-1	TRBJ2-5
ASRSQRTDTDTQY	TRBV6-1	TRBJ2-3
ASSVPTSGGTGELF	TRBV11-1	TRBJ2-2
SVSRREGEQY	TRBV29-1	TRBJ2-7
ASSDSQPYQPQH	TRBV2	TRBJ1-5
SARLGLAASTDTQY	TRBV20-1	TRBJ2-3
ASRSNSEGEQF	TRBV12-3/TRBV12-4	TRBJ2-1
SAINAGPDSYSNQPQH	TRBV20-1	TRBJ1-5
SVEGKVTDTQY	TRBV29-1	TRBJ2-3
ASSSDRVEETQY	TRBV7-9	TRBJ2-5
ASSFPGDRDGYT	TRBV3-1	TRBJ1-2
AIPTGGKTQY	TRBV10-3	TRBJ2-5
ASSLRQGNTEAF	TRBV12-3/TRBV12-4	TRBJ1-1
SVLQGANYGYT	TRBV29-1	TRBJ1-2
ASSKRDRGHYEQY	TRBV23-1	TRBJ2-7
SARDQWQGNTEAF	TRBV20-1	TRBJ1-1
ASSLLAGTSGTGELF	TRBV5-6	TRBJ2-2
ASSLQVNSNQPQH	TRBV12-3/TRBV12-4	TRBJ1-5
SAPRTGRPGEQY	TRBV20-1	TRBJ2-7
ATSSRYSGANVLT	TRBV15	TRBJ2-6
SVLAGHSGANVLT	TRBV29-1	TRBJ2-6
AISARIQETQY	TRBV10-3	TRBJ2-5
SVVTLMSTYEQY	TRBV29-1	TRBJ2-7
ASSSPTGGYGYT	TRBV28	TRBJ1-2
ASSSDRVDTEAF	TRBV7-9	TRBJ1-1
SARGTGTGGSPLH	TRBV20-1	TRBJ1-6
ASSVDRVDEQF	TRBV6-1	TRBJ2-1
SAGLAGIPFGEQF	TRBV20-1	TRBJ2-1
ASKTGQGITDTQY	TRBV19	TRBJ2-3
ASSQSEGLGSLYQETQY	TRBV28	TRBJ2-5
SARVPTGYEQY	TRBV20-1	TRBJ2-7